These 2 T cell receptor beta chains came from one sample sequenced in a study of beta chain features in type 1 diabetes. Every isolated RNA sample was fully reverse transcribed, so sequencing captured expressed TCRB transcripts. Some clones are missing from TCRdb's copy, which holds only in-frame ones; the method was immunoSEQ multiplex PCR. The sample carries under 150,000 clones, around 7% recorded once. The sequenced sample consisted of central memory CD4+ T cells from blood. The receptors were gathered from a woman in her thirties in good health.

The chain links TRBV19 to TRBJ2-5; a weak D match, TRBD2 (5 bases). The CDR3 has 13 residues. CDR1 is LNHDA and CDR2 is SQIVND in the germline V gene (reference sequence). Trimming took off 4 bases at V and 1 base at J, with 7 bases between the two ends. The CDR3 is CASSTSIQETQYF. Here the CDR3 DNA reads TGTGCCAGTAGTACTAGCATCCAAGAGACCCAGTACTTC.

The genes are TRBV28 and TRBJ2-6; 12 bases are a match to TRBD1. CDR3 length: 18 residues. Germline CDR1 MDHEN, CDR2 SYDVKM. J gave up 4 bases and V 5 bases, and 9 bases lay outside the gene matches. CDR3 coding DNA: TGTGCCAGCAGTCTTCCGGGACAGGGGGCGTTCGGGGCCAACGTCCTGACTTTC. Amino acids: CASSLPGQGAFGANVLTF.